The 22 T cell receptor beta chains below come from one sample, sequenced in a study of shared clonotypes between healthy human individuals. The method was immunoSEQ multiplex PCR; TCRdb's version includes in-frame clones alone and lacks a portion of them. The profile covers around 1.6 million clones, with 98% appearing a single time and roughly 0.45% taken by the ten largest. The source material was naive CD4+ T cells sorted from blood. Subset described: CD45RA+ positively selected. These receptors originate from a man aged 30 to 39 in good health.

This chain links TRBV19 with TRBJ1-1; 11 nucleotides align to TRBD1. Germline V gene lookup returns CDR1 LNHDA and CDR2 SQIVND (reference sequence). CDR3 length equals 13 residues. J was trimmed by 1 base and V by 8 bases; bases with no gene match: 0. The CDR3 bases are TGTGCCAGTGGGACAGGGGGGAACACTGAAGCTTTCTTT. It translates to CASGTGGNTEAFF.

V gene TRBV10-3 combines with J gene TRBJ2-3, with 12 bases that match TRBD2. CDR1 is ENHRY and CDR2 is SYGVKD in the germline V gene. The CDR3 consists of 18 residues. Unmatched junction bases numbered 12, after V lost 2 bases and J lost 6 bases. This CDR3 reads CAISELAGGPRATDTQYF. In nucleotides, the CDR3 is TGTGCCATCAGTGAGCTAGCGGGAGGGCCCAGGGCCACGGATACGCAGTATTTT.

V is TRBV5-1 and J is TRBJ2-1; D perhaps matches TRBD1 (6 bases). CDR1 and CDR2 (germline): SGHRS, YFSETQ. V lost 3 bases and J lost 7, with 17 bases in between. The CDR3 is made up of 15 amino acids. CDR3 loop: CASSSFIRGLNEQFF. CDR3 sequence (DNA): TGCGCCAGCAGCTCATTCATAAGGGGGTTAAATGAGCAGTTCTTC. Together with reference TRBV5-1 and TRBJ2-1, the CDR3 gives the full variable domain: KAGVTQTPRYLIKTRGQQVTLSCSPISGHRSVSWYQQTPGQGLQFLFEYFSETQRNKGNFPGRFSGRQFSNSRSEMNVSTLELGDSALYLCASSSFIRGLNEQFFGPGTRLTVL.

This chain uses TRBV2 with TRBJ2-5; D not resolved. The V end lost 1 base, the J end lost 7 bases, and 7 bases lay between the germline ends. CDR1 and CDR2 from the germline V gene are SNHLY and FYNNEI. The CDR3 is 12 residues long. The CDR3 spells CASSEGVVTQYF. The CDR3 nucleotides read TGTGCCAGCAGTGAAGGGGTCGTGACCCAGTACTTC.

The V gene is TRBV14, the J gene TRBJ1-4; 10 bases agree with TRBD1. Unmatched junction bases numbered 2, after V lost 0 bases and J lost 7 bases. This CDR3 contains 15 residues. Germline V gene lookup returns CDR1 SGHDN and CDR2 FVKESK. CDR3 sequence reads: CASSQEGTGAEKLFF. CDR3 DNA: TGTGCCAGCAGCCAAGAAGGGACAGGGGCTGAAAAACTGTTTTTT.

The chain carries TRBV10-2 and TRBJ2-3; the D is unclear. Germline V gene lookup returns CDR1 WSHSY and CDR2 SAAADI. Trimming pared 6 bases from V and 6 bases from J, leaving 16 bases between. CDR3 length equals 14 residues. In DNA, the CDR3 is TGCGCCAGCAGCCGTCGATCCGCGACGGATACGCAGTATTTT. The encoded protein is CASSRRSATDTQYF.

The chain links TRBV29-1 to TRBJ2-1; 10 bases align to TRBD1. Germline V CDR1 and CDR2: SQVTM, ANQGSEA. Trimming removed 7 bases from V and 10 bases from J; junction bases left unmatched: 7. CDR3 length equals 12 residues. CDR3 in amino acids: CSAGTGVGEQFF. For the CDR3, the DNA is TGCAGCGCAGGGACAGGGGTGGGGGAGCAGTTCTTC.

The chain joins TRBV27 to TRBJ2-7; the match to TRBD2 covers 9 bases. The CDR3 is 18 residues long. V trimming: 0 bases; J trimming: 11 bases; junction bases outside the gene matches: 20. The germline gives CDR1 MNHEY, CDR2 SMNVEV (reference sequence). The CDR3 loop is CASSLSTASGTVSRREYF. The CDR3 nucleotides read TGTGCCAGCAGTTTATCGACCGCTAGCGGGACGGTTTCTCGGCGGGAGTACTTC.

This clone was recorded once. Other DNA sequences in the sample encode the same CDR3. The rearrangement joins TRBV5-8 to TRBJ1-5; weak D call: TRBD1 (5 bases). CDR1 and CDR2 from the germline V gene are SGHTS and YDEGEE. CDR3 length: 14 residues. Trimming cost V 1 base and J 1 base, with 6 bases left between them. CDR3 DNA: TGTGCCAGCAGCTTGCGGGGCAGCAATCAGCCCCAGCATTTT. As protein: CASSLRGSNQPQHF.

The chain couples TRBV4-1 to TRBJ1-2; 8 bases map to TRBD1. V lost 4 bases and J lost 5; bases outside the gene matches: 6. CDR1 is MGHRA, CDR2 YSYEKL, per germline. CDR3 size: 14 residues. Here the CDR3 DNA reads TGCGCCAGCAGCCGACAGGGGTCCCTGTATGGCTACACCTTC. Protein product: CASSRQGSLYGYTF.

The rearrangement links TRBV27 to TRBJ2-7; TRBD2 agrees at 9 bases. The germline V gene has CDR1 MNHEY and CDR2 SMNVEV (reference sequence). The CDR3 sequence is 14 residues long. V was clipped by 3 bases and J by 7 bases; unmatched bases: 7. CDR3 region: CASSFAGGPREQYF. DNA of the CDR3: TGTGCCAGCAGTTTTGCGGGAGGGCCTAGGGAGCAGTACTTC.

The V call is TRBV7-6, the J call TRBJ2-2, with a possible D match to TRBD1 (6 bases). Germline V gives CDR1 SGHVS, CDR2 FNYEAQ. Trimming took off 3 bases at V and 5 bases at J, with 10 bases between the two ends. This CDR3 region has 14 residues. CDR3 nucleotides: TGTGCCAGCAGCTTGGGGGCGCGGACCGGGGAGCTGTTTTTT. It is translated as CASSLGARTGELFF.

This chain uses TRBV5-4 with TRBJ1-4; no clear D. Between the trimmed V and J ends, which lost 0 bases and 0 bases, there was a span of 12 bases. CDR3 length: 17 residues. CDR1 and CDR2 (germline): SGHNT, YYREEE (reference sequence). CDR3 sequence (DNA): TGTGCCAGCAGCTTGGCCTTCGGCGGAACAACTAATGAAAAACTGTTTTTT. Amino acid sequence: CASSLAFGGTTNEKLFF.

This sequence joins TRBV5-4 and TRBJ1-2; perhaps TRBD1 as D (6 bases). The CDR3 sequence is 17 residues long. CDR1 and CDR2 from the germline V gene are SGHNT and YYREEE (reference sequence). Trimming left V 4 bases short and J 3 bases short, with 22 bases between. CDR3 residues: CASSKIPGALRDYGYTF. The CDR3 DNA follows: TGTGCCAGCAGCAAAATCCCGGGGGCGCTCAGGGACTATGGCTACACCTTC.

The chain combines TRBV5-1 with TRBJ2-1, with 10 bases that match TRBD2. CDR3 size: 19 residues. CDR1 SGHRS and CDR2 YFSETQ come from the germline V gene. Unmatched junction bases numbered 12, after V lost 3 bases and J lost 0 bases. Here the CDR3 reads CASSSHGLAAESSYNEQFF. CDR3 in DNA: TGCGCCAGCAGCTCTCATGGACTAGCGGCAGAGAGCTCCTACAATGAGCAGTTCTTC.

The chain combines TRBV6-4 with TRBJ1-2; D remains ambiguous. The V and J ends lost 6 bases and 4 bases respectively, with 21 bases between them. CDR1 MRHNA and CDR2 SNTAGT come from the germline V gene. CDR3 length: 16 amino acids. The CDR3 is CASSPSRGRATYGYTF. CDR3 DNA: TGTGCCAGCAGCCCCTCGAGAGGCAGAGCCACCTATGGCTACACCTTC.

This clone was counted a single time. Other nucleotide sequences in the sample specify the same CDR3. The chain employs TRBV29-1 and TRBJ2-1; 7 nucleotides agree with TRBD2. The CDR3 covers 14 residues. Germline CDR1 and CDR2: SQVTM and ANQGSEA. Unmatched junction bases numbered 4, after V lost 5 bases and J lost 0 bases. The CDR3 nucleotides read TGCAGCGTTTTAGCGGGCGGCTCCTACAATGAGCAGTTCTTC. This translates into CSVLAGGSYNEQFF.

In its sample, this clone was seen a few times. The V and J genes are TRBV15 and TRBJ2-1; 11 bases fit TRBD1. Unmatched junction bases numbered 7, after V lost 9 bases and J lost 6 bases. CDR1 and CDR2 from the germline V gene are LNHNV and YYDKDF (reference sequence). This CDR3 contains 14 residues. This CDR3 reads CATSPGQGGNEQFF. In nucleotides, the CDR3 is TGTGCCACTTCTCCGGGACAGGGGGGCAATGAGCAGTTCTTC.

This CDR3 is CAWRGGYTGELFF. The CDR3 bases are TGTGCCTGGAGAGGAGGGTACACCGGGGAGCTGTTTTTT. The gene calls are TRBV30 and TRBJ2-2; weak D call: TRBD2 (6 bases). This CDR3 is built from 13 residues. Germline CDR1 GTSNPN, CDR2 SVGIG (reference sequence). V was trimmed by 3 bases and J by 3 bases, leaving 8 bases between them.

This chain links TRBV7-2 with TRBJ1-2, with D perhaps TRBD1 (6 bases). V shed 4 bases and J shed 2 bases, with 11 bases lying between them. Looked up from germline, CDR1 is SGHTA and CDR2 is FQGNSA. The CDR3 is 14 amino acids. The CDR3 nucleotides are TGTGCCAGCAGCTCCCTCAGGGGCAACTATGGCTACACCTTC. Its translation: CASSSLRGNYGYTF.

This sequence joins TRBV28 and TRBJ2-1; 9 nucleotides match TRBD1. The CDR3 totals 15 residues. The V gene's germline CDR1 is MDHEN and CDR2 SYDVKM. With 5 bases clipped from V and 8 bases from J, the junction kept 10 bases outside the gene matches. CDR3 residues: CASSTPGQGSDEQFF. The CDR3 nucleotides read TGTGCCAGCAGTACACCGGGACAGGGTTCGGATGAGCAGTTCTTC.

This clone was observed a single time. The rearrangement links TRBV7-9 to TRBJ2-2, with 9 bases aligning to TRBD1. The CDR3 length is 18 residues. Germline V gene lookup returns CDR1 SEHNR and CDR2 FQNEAQ (reference sequence). V was clipped by 4 bases and J by 3 bases; unmatched bases: 12. CDR3: CASSSRDRVPRDTGELFF. DNA for the CDR3: TGTGCCAGCAGCTCCCGGGACAGGGTGCCCCGGGACACCGGGGAGCTGTTTTTT.